Listed below are T cell receptor beta chains from one sample, sequenced in a study of cytomegalovirus exposure and HLA in healthy donors. The table came from immunoSEQ multiplex PCR; TCRdb's copy has only in-frame clones and leaves some out. The sample records fewer than 200,000 clones, approximately 70% being singletons. Input material: PBMCs. The receptor set was obtained from a woman in her late teens or twenties in good health and CMV-seropositive. Each CDR3 is given with its conserved first and last residue. D genes are given only for firm matches. Size is stated for part of the rows, as once, few or many counts, or as a class when the clone is expanded.

clone size: few
J gene: TRBJ2-5
D gene: TRBD1
V gene: TRBV27
CDR3 protein: CASSFGTEWYF
CDR3 DNA: TGTGCCAGCAGTTTCGGGACAGAATGGTACTTC

clone size: .
J gene: TRBJ2-2
D gene: TRBD1
V gene: TRBV5-1
CDR3 protein: CASSGVPGQMNTGELFF
CDR3 DNA: TGCGCCAGCAGCGGAGTACCGGGACAGATGAACACCGGGGAGCTGTTTTTT

clone size: .
J gene: TRBJ1-2
D gene: TRBD1
V gene: TRBV6-4
CDR3 protein: CASSDSTRGYGYTF
CDR3 DNA: TGTGCCAGCAGTGACTCGACCAGGGGGTATGGCTACACCTTC

clone size: .
J gene: TRBJ2-3
D gene: .
V gene: TRBV13
CDR3 protein: CASSYWARELAAIADTQYF
CDR3 DNA: TGTGCCAGCAGCTATTGGGCCCGGGAGTTGGCCGCGATAGCAGATACGCAGTATTTT

clone size: few
J gene: TRBJ2-2
D gene: .
V gene: TRBV9
CDR3 protein: CASSEPPGTGELFF
CDR3 DNA: TGTGCCAGCAGCGAGCCCCCGGGCACCGGGGAGCTGTTTTTT

clone size: .
J gene: TRBJ1-1
D gene: .
V gene: TRBV6-6
CDR3 protein: CASSSQGKPEAFF
CDR3 DNA: TGCGCCAGCAGTTCTCAGGGAAAACCTGAAGCTTTCTTT

clone size: .
J gene: TRBJ2-1
D gene: TRBD2
V gene: TRBV7-9
CDR3 protein: CASSLARTSGGTFNEQFF
CDR3 DNA: TGTGCCAGCAGCTTAGCCCGGACTAGCGGGGGGACTTTCAATGAGCAGTTCTTC

clone size: .
J gene: TRBJ2-1
D gene: TRBD2
V gene: TRBV2
CDR3 protein: CASRGTRRDNEQFF
CDR3 DNA: TGTGCCAGCAGGGGGACTAGGAGGGACAATGAGCAGTTCTTC

clone size: few
J gene: TRBJ1-2
D gene: .
V gene: TRBV5-4
CDR3 protein: CASSLGQSNYGYTF
CDR3 DNA: TGTGCCAGCAGCTTGGGGCAGTCGAACTATGGCTACACCTTC

clone size: .
J gene: TRBJ1-6
D gene: TRBD1
V gene: TRBV4-1
CDR3 protein: CASSLTGGKESPLHF
CDR3 DNA: TGCGCCAGCAGCCTAACAGGGGGCAAGGAGTCACCCCTCCACTTT

clone size: few
J gene: TRBJ2-6
D gene: TRBD2
V gene: TRBV19
CDR3 protein: CASSIAGGAGANVLTF
CDR3 DNA: TGTGCCAGTAGTATAGCGGGGGGTGCTGGGGCCAACGTCCTGACTTTC